These T cell receptor beta chains were read from a single sample in a study of T cells in Graves' hyperthyroidism and ophthalmopathy. Each CDR3 protein gets one entry after TCRdb re-called the multiplex PCR reads with MiXCR. This sample has approximately 560,000 distinct CDR3 sequences, with 15% to 19% found just once. Sequencing was done on a sample of blood. All receptors come from a young woman with Graves' hyperthyroidism. Each CDR3 is given with its conserved first and last residue. The order of the fields is V gene, D gene, J gene, CDR3 protein. A D gene is named only where the DNA matches it firmly.

TRBV14,TRBD2,TRBJ2-7,CASSHHPGTSGPYEQYF
TRBV6-1,TRBD1,TRBJ1-5,CASSLSAGTGNQPQHF
TRBV4-2,-,TRBJ2-7,CASSLMLGLDEQYF
TRBV24-1,TRBD2,-,CATGTSGNNEQYF
TRBV18,-,TRBJ2-7,CASSPQTTDEQYF
TRBV3-1,TRBD2,TRBJ2-2,CASSPRTSGSPGELFF
TRBV5-1,-,TRBJ2-7,CASSLEASGGYEQYF
TRBV27,-,TRBJ2-5,CASSLSTVETQYF
TRBV20-1,-,TRBJ1-5,CSAKPGWGGQPQHF
TRBV10-3,TRBD1,TRBJ2-3,CAISERQGKWTDTQYF
TRBV20-1,-,TRBJ1-2,CSAKGLQDYGYTF
TRBV12-3/TRBV12-4,TRBD2,TRBJ2-1,CASFVAGTYNEQFF
TRBV20-1,TRBD1,TRBJ1-1,CSARDRENTEAFF
TRBV18,TRBD1,TRBJ2-1,CASTGTVNSNEQFF
TRBV11-2,-,TRBJ2-7,CASSVLRARDHSAYEQYF
TRBV11-2,TRBD2,TRBJ2-5,CASSLELAGQETQYF
TRBV19,TRBD1,TRBJ2-7,CASSRSPGQDSYEQYF
TRBV15,TRBD2,TRBJ2-7,CATSRDLPGTGRLAGGPLYEQYF
TRBV4-1,-,TRBJ1-6,CASSQERRGWNSPLHF
TRBV7-3,-,TRBJ2-3,CASSLRWGSLDTQYF
TRBV5-6,TRBD1,TRBJ2-1,CASSLPGGLSYNEQFF
TRBV27,-,TRBJ2-3,CASSPRRTNTDTQYF
TRBV27,TRBD2,TRBJ2-3,CASSLPTSGSNTQYF
TRBV2,-,TRBJ2-6,CASRELTGANVLTF
TRBV7-6,-,TRBJ2-2,CASTPSLLTTRNTGELFF
TRBV4-2,-,TRBJ1-5,CASSQDGASNQPQHF
TRBV7-3,-,TRBJ2-1,CASSSFPGRARFDEQFF
TRBV24-1,TRBD2,TRBJ2-1,CATSDSRGPTSGRGSSYNVQFF
TRBV11-2,-,TRBJ2-5,CASSQDTTIRETQYF
TRBV27,TRBD2,TRBJ2-1,CACTSGSYNEQFF
TRBV20-1,-,TRBJ2-1,CSALTGRAMYNEQFF
TRBV11-2,TRBD1,TRBJ1-2,CASSLGQGRANYGYTF
TRBV20-1,TRBD2,TRBJ2-1,CSARDVASGSSSYNEQFF
TRBV18,-,TRBJ1-4,CASSPESDSFEKLFF
TRBV11-2,-,TRBJ2-7,CASSFAMSSSYEQYF
TRBV30,-,TRBJ2-3,CAWTGSTDTQYF
TRBV20-1,-,TRBJ1-4,CSARDRATNEKLFF
TRBV7-2,TRBD1,TRBJ1-6,CASSDYTGEYSPLHF